The rows below give T cell receptor beta chains drawn from one sample of a study of cytomegalovirus exposure and HLA in healthy donors. Here immunoSEQ multiplex PCR was the method, and the copy in TCRdb shows in-frame clones only, minus some. The sample yields approximately 190,000 clones, approximately 84% seen once. Sample: PBMCs. The origin of the receptors is a woman aged 50 to 60 in good health and CMV-seropositive. The CDR3 runs from the conserved cysteine through the conserved F or W. A D gene is named only where the DNA matches it firmly. Clone size is given for some rows only: seen once, a few or many times, or a class if the clone is expanded.

d_call	clone_size	v_call	j_call	cdr3_nt	cdr3_aa
TRBD1	.	TRBV5-1	TRBJ1-2	TGCGCCAGCAGTACTGGACAGGGGGCGTATGGCTACACCTTC	CASSTGQGAYGYTF
.	.	TRBV6-6	TRBJ2-3	TGTGCCAGCTCCCCAGCGGCTAGCACAGATACGCAGTATTTT	CASSPAASTDTQYF
TRBD2	.	TRBV5-1	TRBJ2-1	TGCGCCAGCCGTAGCGGGGGTTCCTACAATGAGCAGTTCTTC	CASRSGGSYNEQFF
.	.	TRBV9	TRBJ1-4	TGTGCCAGCAGCCCTAGACCCCGGACTAATGAAAAACTGTTTTTT	CASSPRPRTNEKLFF
.	few	TRBV7-2	TRBJ2-7	TGTGCCAGCAGCCCGCACCAGGTACCGAGCGAGCAGTACTTC	CASSPHQVPSEQYF
TRBD1	once	TRBV7-6	TRBJ2-7	TGTGCCAGCAGCTCGAACAGGGGCCCCTACGAGCAGTACTTC	CASSSNRGPYEQYF
TRBD1	once	TRBV19	TRBJ1-5	TGTGCCAGTAGTGGGACAGGGGCTATCAATCAGCCCCAGCATTTT	CASSGTGAINQPQHF
.	.	TRBV29-1	TRBJ2-7	TGCAGCGTTGAAAGGGTACAGGCATCCTCCTACGAGCAGTACTTC	CSVERVQASSYEQYF
.	.	TRBV4-3	TRBJ2-5	TGCGCCAGCAGCCAAGATTTTGACCCCACCCGCGGGCAGTACTTC	CASSQDFDPTRGQYF
TRBD2	once	TRBV29-1	TRBJ2-7	TGCAGCGTCGGCCTAGCGGGGGCCTCCTACGAGCAGTACTTC	CSVGLAGASYEQYF
.	.	TRBV10-3	TRBJ2-1	TGTGCCATCAGTGAGCCCCCGGGGTGGAGGGGGGGACTCAGCTCCTACAATGAGCAGTTCTTC	CAISEPPGWRGGLSSYNEQFF
.	.	TRBV5-1	TRBJ2-3	TGCGCCAGCAGTGGTCAGGGGAAAGATACGCAGTATTTT	CASSGQGKDTQYF
TRBD2	.	TRBV10-1	TRBJ2-2	TGCGCCAGCAGTCGACTAGCGGGGGTCACCGGGGAGCTGTTTTTT	CASSRLAGVTGELFF
TRBD1	.	TRBV5-5	TRBJ1-6	TGTGCCAGCAGCCCCCTAGGCGGGACAGGGGATGCTTCACCCCTCCACTTT	CASSPLGGTGDASPLHF
.	.	TRBV19	TRBJ2-4	TGTGCCACGAGGGGGGGGTCCGAAGCCAAAAACATTCAGTACTTC	CATRGGSEAKNIQYF
.	.	TRBV7-9	TRBJ2-5	TGTTCCAGCAGCCCCCGGGACTTTTGGGAGACCCAGTACTTC	CSSSPRDFWETQYF
TRBD2	.	TRBV7-2	TRBJ2-7	TGTGCCAGCAGCCCCCCAAGAGCGGGAGTCGAATCCTACGAGCAGTACTTC	CASSPPRAGVESYEQYF
.	.	TRBV7-9	TRBJ1-6	TGTTCCAGCAGCTTCAGGAATTCACCCCTCCACTTT	CSSSFRNSPLHF
.	few	TRBV28	TRBJ1-2	TGTGCCAGCAACCAGGGCGACCGGTATGGCTACACCTTC	CASNQGDRYGYTF
.	few	TRBV7-8	TRBJ2-7	TGTGCCAGCTCGAAGGGAGGGGGTAAATCCTCCTACGAGCAGTACTTC	CASSKGGGKSSYEQYF
TRBD1	.	TRBV5-1	TRBJ2-7	TGCGCCAGCAGCTTCTCCGGGACAGGGGGCTACGAGCAGTACTTC	CASSFSGTGGYEQYF
TRBD1	.	TRBV5-1	TRBJ1-6	TGCGCCAGCAGCTATGGTGGCAGGGGGGATTCACCCCTCCACTTT	CASSYGGRGDSPLHF
TRBD2	.	TRBV9	TRBJ2-3	TGTGCCAGCAGCAACGAGCGGGGGGGCACAGATACGCAGTATTTT	CASSNERGGTDTQYF
TRBD1	.	TRBV5-3	TRBJ1-2	TGTGCCAGAAGCTATACCGGGACAGGACAAAGTAACTATGGTGGCTACACCTTC	CARSYTGTGQSNYGGYTF
TRBD1	.	TRBV27	TRBJ1-4	TGTGCCAGCAGCCCACGACAGGGAGATGAAAAACTGTTTTTT	CASSPRQGDEKLFF
.	.	TRBV6-6	TRBJ1-1	TGTGCCAGCAGTTACTCGAACGGACAGTCAGAGGCAACTTTCTTT	CASSYSNGQSEATFF